The T cell receptor beta chain under discussion was sequenced for a study of T-cell reconstitution after alpha-beta-depleted transplantation in children. V lost 1 base, J lost 0 bases, and 7 bases stayed unmatched. CDR3 length: 17 amino acids. CDR1 DFQATT and CDR2 SNEGSKA come from the germline V gene (reference sequence). This clonotype was found a few times. Unique molecular identifiers featured in how the TCRbeta library was prepared. TCRdb passed the PCR reads through MiXCR, listing each CDR3 protein once. The table has about 600,000 distinct CDR3 sequences, roughly a tenth seen once. This receptor was obtained from a human donor who donated a stem cell graft to a child with acute myeloid leukemia. Sequenced here: PBMCs from the stem cell graft donor, sampled from the stem cell graft. The chain employs TRBV20-1 and TRBJ2-2, with TRBD1 matching 8 bases. CDR3 DNA: TGCAGTGCTAGAGGCACAGGGGGGCGGCCGAACACCGGGGAGCTGTTTTTT. This sequence encodes CSARGTGGRPNTGELFF.